The 20 T cell receptor beta chains presented below share a single source sample, sequenced in a study of cytomegalovirus exposure and HLA in healthy donors. PCR primers comprised 60 Vbeta and 13 Jbeta primers. Clones were read by immunoSEQ multiplex PCR, and TCRdb kept only the in-frame ones, dropping some. The sample totals approximately 45,000 clones; its top ten clones hold about a sixth. Sample: PBMCs. All receptors come from a male donor in good health and CMV-seronegative.

The chain links TRBV4-1 to TRBJ2-7; a weak D match, TRBD1 (5 bases). Trimming left V 0 bases short and J 5 bases short, with 23 bases between. The CDR3 sequence is 18 residues long. The germline V gene has CDR1 MGHRA and CDR2 YSYEKL. The CDR3 sequence: CASSQDKALNRGKNEQYF. The CDR3 bases are TGCGCCAGCAGCCAAGATAAGGCCTTAAATAGGGGTAAAAACGAGCAGTACTTC.

As to this clone: The sample holds other DNA sequences that translate to the same CDR3. V gene TRBV30 combines with J gene TRBJ1-1, with unresolved D. Germline V gene sequence: CDR1 GTSNPN, CDR2 SVGIG (reference sequence). Deletions cut 0 bases from V and 3 bases from J, with 8 bases between. This CDR3 region has 13 residues. For the CDR3, the DNA is TGTGCCTGGAGTGTATCGGGGTACACTGAAGCTTTCTTT. Translating gives CAWSVSGYTEAFF. Looking up the rest from reference TRBV30 and TRBJ1-1 gives the full variable domain: SQTIHQWPATLVQPVGSPLSLECTVEGTSNPNLYWYRQAAGRGLQLLFYSVGIGQISSEVPQNLSASRPQDRQFILSSKKLLLSDSGFYLCAWSVSGYTEAFFGQGTRLTVV.

Written as DNA, the CDR3 is TGTGCCAGCAGCTTGTTCGGGGGGAACGGAAACACCATATATTTT. Translation: CASSLFGGNGNTIYF. The rearrangement links TRBV5-6 to TRBJ1-3; TRBD1 is a possible D gene (5 bases). Germline values: CDR1 SGHDT, CDR2 YYEEEE. Trimming removed 1 base at V and 4 bases at J, with 12 bases between. The length of the CDR3 is 15 residues.

V gene TRBV11-2 combines with J gene TRBJ2-7; 9 nucleotides agree with TRBD1. The junction had 5 bases not matched to a gene; V was cut back by 1 base and J by 4 bases. This CDR3 has 15 amino acids. Germline assignment: CDR1 SGHAT and CDR2 FQNNGV. The CDR3, as DNA: TGTGCCAGCAGCTTAGCCGGGACAGGGCAATACGAGCAGTACTTC. This encodes CASSLAGTGQYEQYF.

V and J are TRBV11-2 and TRBJ1-2; D not resolved. The CDR3 has 14 residues. V was shortened by 0 bases and J by 8 bases, with 13 bases between the two germline ends. Germline V gene data show CDR1 as SGHAT and CDR2 as FQNNGV. CDR3 amino acids: CASSLDLDTVGYTF. Written as DNA, the CDR3 is TGTGCCAGCAGCTTAGACTTAGACACCGTCGGCTACACCTTC.

The V gene is TRBV29-1, the J gene TRBJ1-5, with 7 bases lining up with TRBD1. Germline CDR1 reads SQVTM; CDR2 reads ANQGSEA. The V segment lost 4 bases and the J segment 5 bases; nucleotides outside the gene matches: 2. The CDR3 has 12 amino acids. The CDR3 loop is CSVATGDQPQHF. DNA of the CDR3: TGCAGCGTTGCCACAGGGGATCAGCCCCAGCATTTT.

The chain is built from TRBV19 and TRBJ1-1; D possibly corresponds to TRBD1 (5 bases). CDR3 size: 15 residues. V shed 3 bases and J shed 0 bases, with 11 bases lying between them. In germline, CDR1 is LNHDA, CDR2 SQIVND (reference sequence). DNA for the CDR3: TGTGCCAGTAGTATTTCTGACAGCATGAACACTGAAGCTTTCTTT. It codes for CASSISDSMNTEAFF.

The rearrangement joins TRBV9 to TRBJ2-1; possibly TRBD2 for D (7 bases). The CDR3 consists of 15 residues. V was pared by 0 bases and J by 8 bases, with 15 bases between. The germline V gene encodes CDR1 SGDLS and CDR2 YYNGEE. In DNA form, the CDR3 reads TGTGCCAGCAGCGTAGTAGGTACAGGGAGGGATGAGCAGTTCTTC. This encodes CASSVVGTGRDEQFF.

This chain connects TRBV6-4 to TRBJ2-3; D call uncertain. Trimming shortened V by 3 bases and J by 4 bases, and 8 bases separated the two germline ends. There are 13 residues in the CDR3. Germline V gene sequence: CDR1 MRHNA, CDR2 SNTAGT. CDR3 loop: CASSEEISDTQYF. CDR3 bases: TGTGCCAGCAGTGAGGAGATTTCAGATACGCAGTATTTT.

The chain uses TRBV27 and TRBJ2-7; the D gene is possibly TRBD1 (5 bases). V shed 7 bases and J shed 4 bases, with 14 bases lying between them. CDR3 length: 13 amino acids. Germline V gene sequence: CDR1 MNHEY, CDR2 SMNVEV (reference sequence). The CDR3 region is CASNPKGSYEQYF. The CDR3 coding sequence is TGTGCCAGCAACCCAAAGGGGTCTTACGAGCAGTACTTC.

The gene calls are TRBV19 and TRBJ2-6; D is possibly TRBD1 (5 bases). The CDR3 runs to 17 residues. Germline CDR1 reads LNHDA; CDR2 reads SQIVND (reference sequence). With 2 bases removed from V and 2 bases from J, the gap between germline ends came to 13 bases. Written as DNA, the CDR3 is TGTGCCAGTAGTATAACTCCCCCAGGGACTGGGGCCAACGTCCTGACTTTC. This gives the protein CASSITPPGTGANVLTF.

The chain has TRBV30 and TRBJ1-5; 9 bases match TRBD1. V lost 1 base to trimming and J lost 6 bases; unmatched junction nucleotides: 13. The CDR3 extends over 17 amino acids. Germline V CDR1 and CDR2: GTSNPN, SVGIG (reference sequence). CDR3 nucleotides: TGTGCCTGGAGTGCGCCCCGGGGACAGGGCCTCCGTCAGCCCCAGCATTTT. Residues: CAWSAPRGQGLRQPQHF.

This rearrangement joins TRBV19 to TRBJ1-1, with 7 bases identical to TRBD1. From germline, CDR1 is LNHDA and CDR2 SQIVND (reference sequence). This CDR3 spans 13 amino acids. V shed 4 bases and J 5 bases; nucleotides not matched to a gene: 4. In DNA, the CDR3 is TGTGCCAGTAGTACGACAGGGCAAACTGAAGCTTTCTTT. Its translation: CASSTTGQTEAFF.

The rearrangement uses TRBV7-8 and TRBJ2-2; a weak D match, TRBD2 (5 bases). Trimming removed 10 bases from V and 5 bases from J, with 17 bases in between. Per germline, CDR1 SGHVS and CDR2 FQNEAQ. The CDR3 covers 14 residues. The CDR3, as DNA: TGTGCCACCCGGGAACCCCGGGAAACCGGGGAGCTGTTTTTT. It yields the protein CATREPRETGELFF.

This chain connects TRBV7-9 to TRBJ1-1, with 8 bases identical to TRBD1. Looked up from germline, CDR1 is SEHNR and CDR2 is FQNEAQ (reference sequence). Losses at the gene ends were 5 bases for V and 11 bases for J; bases not matched to a gene: 10. CDR3 length: 13 amino acids. In nucleotides, the CDR3 is TGTGCCAGCAGCGTCGGACAGGGTGAGGTCGCTTTCTTT. Translated: CASSVGQGEVAFF.

The CDR3 nucleotides read TGTGCCAGCAGCGCGGGGTCCGATACGCAGTATTTT. It specifies CASSAGSDTQYF. The genes are TRBV5-6 and TRBJ2-3, with TRBD2 as a possible D gene (6 bases). CDR3 length: 12 residues. In germline, CDR1 is SGHDT, CDR2 YYEEEE. Trimming removed 4 bases at V and 6 bases at J, with 9 bases between.

This chain connects TRBV6-5 to TRBJ1-1; tentatively, D is TRBD1 (5 bases). This CDR3 region has 16 residues. Trimming took off 2 bases at V and 6 bases at J, with 19 bases between the two ends. CDR1 and CDR2 (germline): MNHEY, SVGAGI. The CDR3 region is CASSYLGRGSPPEAFF. CDR3 coding DNA: TGTGCCAGCAGTTACCTTGGACGGGGGAGTCCACCTGAAGCTTTCTTT.

V gene TRBV7-8 combines with J gene TRBJ2-1; the D gene is possibly TRBD2 (5 bases). The CDR3 runs 12 residues. Trimming pared 4 bases from V and 7 bases from J, leaving 8 bases between. Germline lookup yields CDR1 SGHVS and CDR2 FQNEAQ. CDR3: CASSSLGNEQFF. The CDR3 DNA reads TGTGCCAGCAGCTCACTAGGAAATGAGCAGTTCTTC. The full variable domain, its missing parts supplied by reference TRBV7-8 and TRBJ2-1, is GAGVSQSPRYKVAKRGQDVALRCDPISGHVSLFWYQQALGQGPEFLTYFQNEAQLDKSGLPSDRFFAERPEGSVSTLKIQRTQQEDSAVYLCASSSLGNEQFFGPGTRLTVL.

V usage is TRBV12-5 and J usage is TRBJ1-2; TRBD1 matches at 7 bases. There are 16 residues in the CDR3. Germline-derived CDR1 and CDR2 are LGHNT and FRNRAP. V shed 7 bases and J 0 bases; nucleotides not matched to a gene: 11. The CDR3 DNA follows: TGTGCTAGTGAGGCCAGGGGGACCCCCACTAACTATGGCTACACCTTC. It encodes CASEARGTPTNYGYTF.

The CDR3 here is CASSQDLGGPSYEQYF. The CDR3 DNA reads as TGTGCCAGCAGCCAAGATTTGGGGGGTCCTTCCTACGAGCAGTACTTC. The rearrangement uses TRBV4-2 and TRBJ2-7, with D possibly matching TRBD2 (6 bases). Trimming took 0 bases from V and 1 from J, leaving 13 bases between them. CDR3 size: 16 residues. Germline V CDR1 and CDR2: LGHNA, YNFKEQ.